This record covers a single T cell receptor (beta chain). The data were produced by immunoSEQ multiplex PCR, yet TCRdb's version contains in-frame clones alone and is incomplete. The sample has around 50,000 clones; around 92% are singletons. This entry belongs to a study of T cell changes during pregnancy in multiple sclerosis. Germline V CDR1 and CDR2: SEHNR, FQNEAQ (reference sequence). V lost 3 bases, J lost 4 bases, and 10 bases lay in between. The CDR3 spans 14 residues. The specimen comprised CD8+ T cells from peripheral blood mononuclear cells, sampled in the first trimester of pregnancy. The V and J genes are TRBV7-9 and TRBJ1-5; perhaps TRBD1 as D (5 bases). The sequence was collected from a female donor with multiple sclerosis, enrolled in a pregnancy study. The CDR3 sequence: CASSLGRANQPQHF. CDR3 sequence (DNA): TGTGCCAGCAGCTTGGGCAGGGCAAATCAGCCCCAGCATTTT.